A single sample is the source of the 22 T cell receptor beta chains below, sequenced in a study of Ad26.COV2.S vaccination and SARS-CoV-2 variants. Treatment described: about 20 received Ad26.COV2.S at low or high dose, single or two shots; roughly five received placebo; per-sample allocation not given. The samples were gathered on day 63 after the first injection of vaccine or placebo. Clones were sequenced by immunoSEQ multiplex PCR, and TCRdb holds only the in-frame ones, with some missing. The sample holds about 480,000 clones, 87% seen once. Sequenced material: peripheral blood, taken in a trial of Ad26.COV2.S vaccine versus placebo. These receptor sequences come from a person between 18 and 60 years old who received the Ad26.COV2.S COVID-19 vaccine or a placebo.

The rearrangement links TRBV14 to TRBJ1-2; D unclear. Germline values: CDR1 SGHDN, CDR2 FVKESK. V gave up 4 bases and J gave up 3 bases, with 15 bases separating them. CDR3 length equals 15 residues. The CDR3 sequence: CASSPRDLAYYGYTF. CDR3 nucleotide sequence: TGTGCCAGCAGCCCCCGGGATCTAGCTTACTATGGCTACACCTTC.

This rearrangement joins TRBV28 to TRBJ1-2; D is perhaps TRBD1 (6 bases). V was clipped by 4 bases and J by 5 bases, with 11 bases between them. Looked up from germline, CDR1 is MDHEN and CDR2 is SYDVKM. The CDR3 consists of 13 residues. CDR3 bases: TGTGCCAGCAGTTCCCAACAGGGATATGGCTACACCTTC. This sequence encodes CASSSQQGYGYTF.

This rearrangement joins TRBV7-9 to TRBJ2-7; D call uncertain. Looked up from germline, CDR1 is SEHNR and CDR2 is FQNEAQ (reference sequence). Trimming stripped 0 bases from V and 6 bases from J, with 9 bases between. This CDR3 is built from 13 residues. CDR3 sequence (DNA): TGTGCCAGCAGCTTAGCGGATACGGGCGAGCAGTACTTC. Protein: CASSLADTGEQYF.

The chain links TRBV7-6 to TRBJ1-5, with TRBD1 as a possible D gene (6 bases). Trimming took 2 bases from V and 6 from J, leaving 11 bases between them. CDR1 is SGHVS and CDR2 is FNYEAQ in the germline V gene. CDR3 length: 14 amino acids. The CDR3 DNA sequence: TGTGCCAGCAGCTTAAGGGGGGAAGGTCAGCCCCAGCATTTT. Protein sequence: CASSLRGEGQPQHF.

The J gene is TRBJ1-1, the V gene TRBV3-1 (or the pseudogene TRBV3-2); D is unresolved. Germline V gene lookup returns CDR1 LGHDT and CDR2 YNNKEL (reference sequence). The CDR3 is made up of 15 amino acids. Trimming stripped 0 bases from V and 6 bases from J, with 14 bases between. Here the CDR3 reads CASSQEPPLIAEAFF. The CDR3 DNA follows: TGTGCCAGCAGCCAAGAGCCACCTTTGATCGCTGAAGCTTTCTTT.

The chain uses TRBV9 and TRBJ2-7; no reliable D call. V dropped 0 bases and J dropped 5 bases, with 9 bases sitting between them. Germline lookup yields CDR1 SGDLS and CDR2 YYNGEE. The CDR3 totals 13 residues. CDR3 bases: TGTGCCAGCAGCGTAGGAGCTGGCAACGAGCAGTACTTC. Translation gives CASSVGAGNEQYF.

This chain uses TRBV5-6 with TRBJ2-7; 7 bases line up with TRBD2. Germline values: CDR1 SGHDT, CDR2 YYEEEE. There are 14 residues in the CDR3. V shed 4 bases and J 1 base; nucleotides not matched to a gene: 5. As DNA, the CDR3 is TGTGCCAGCAGCACGGGAGGTTGGTCCTACGAGCAGTACTTC. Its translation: CASSTGGWSYEQYF.

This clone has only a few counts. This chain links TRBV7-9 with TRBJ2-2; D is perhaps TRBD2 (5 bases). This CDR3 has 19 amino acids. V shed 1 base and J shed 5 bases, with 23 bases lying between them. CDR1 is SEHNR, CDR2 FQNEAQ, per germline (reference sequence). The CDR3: CASSLGLKSGPRGTGELFF. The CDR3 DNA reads TGTGCCAGCAGCTTAGGTCTCAAATCAGGACCCCGGGGTACCGGGGAGCTGTTTTTT.

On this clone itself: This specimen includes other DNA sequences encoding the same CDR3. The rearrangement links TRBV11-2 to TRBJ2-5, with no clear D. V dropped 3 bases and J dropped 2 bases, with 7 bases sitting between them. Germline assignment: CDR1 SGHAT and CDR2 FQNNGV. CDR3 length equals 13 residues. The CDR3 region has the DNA TGTGCCAGCAGCTTTGGAGCGCAAGAGACCCAGTACTTC. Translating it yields CASSFGAQETQYF.

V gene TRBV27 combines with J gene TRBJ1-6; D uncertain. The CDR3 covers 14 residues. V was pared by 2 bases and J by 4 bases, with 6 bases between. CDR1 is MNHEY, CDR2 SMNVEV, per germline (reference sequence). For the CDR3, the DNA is TGTGCCAGCAGTTTACCCGATTATAATTCACCCCTCCACTTT. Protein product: CASSLPDYNSPLHF.

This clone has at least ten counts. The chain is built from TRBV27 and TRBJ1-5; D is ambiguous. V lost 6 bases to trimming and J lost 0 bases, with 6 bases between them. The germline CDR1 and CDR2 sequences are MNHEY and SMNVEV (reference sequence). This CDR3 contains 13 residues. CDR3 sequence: CASRQHSNQPQHF. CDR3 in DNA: TGTGCCAGCAGACAGCATAGCAATCAGCCCCAGCATTTT.

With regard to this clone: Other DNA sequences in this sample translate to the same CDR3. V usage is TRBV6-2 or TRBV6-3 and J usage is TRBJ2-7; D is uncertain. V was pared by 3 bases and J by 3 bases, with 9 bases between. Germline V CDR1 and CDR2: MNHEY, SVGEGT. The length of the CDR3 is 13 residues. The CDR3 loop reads CASSYRRDYEQYF. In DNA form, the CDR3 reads TGTGCCAGCAGTTATAGGAGAGACTACGAGCAGTACTTC.

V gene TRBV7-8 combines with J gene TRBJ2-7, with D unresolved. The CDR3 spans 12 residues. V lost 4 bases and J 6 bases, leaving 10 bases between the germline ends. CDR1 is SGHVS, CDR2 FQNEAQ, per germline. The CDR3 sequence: CASSWRLPEQYF. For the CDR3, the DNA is TGTGCCAGCAGCTGGCGTTTGCCCGAGCAGTACTTC.

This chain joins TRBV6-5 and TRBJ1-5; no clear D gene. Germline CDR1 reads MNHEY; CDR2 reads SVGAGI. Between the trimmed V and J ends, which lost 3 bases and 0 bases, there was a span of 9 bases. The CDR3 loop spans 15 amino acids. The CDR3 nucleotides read TGTGCCAGCAGTTATCAGGACTATAGCAATCAGCCCCAGCATTTT. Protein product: CASSYQDYSNQPQHF.

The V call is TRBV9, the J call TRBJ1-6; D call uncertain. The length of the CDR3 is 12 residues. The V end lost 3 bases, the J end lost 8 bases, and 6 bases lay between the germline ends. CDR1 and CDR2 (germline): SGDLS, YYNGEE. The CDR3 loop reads CASSGLYSPLHF. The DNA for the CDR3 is TGTGCCAGCAGCGGACTGTATTCACCCCTCCACTTT.

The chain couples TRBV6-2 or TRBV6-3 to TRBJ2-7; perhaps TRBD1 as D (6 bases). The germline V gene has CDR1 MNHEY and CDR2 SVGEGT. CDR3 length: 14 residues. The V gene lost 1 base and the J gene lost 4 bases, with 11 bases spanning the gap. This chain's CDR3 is CASSYLDSGYEQYF. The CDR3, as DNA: TGTGCCAGCAGTTACTTGGACAGCGGTTACGAGCAGTACTTC.

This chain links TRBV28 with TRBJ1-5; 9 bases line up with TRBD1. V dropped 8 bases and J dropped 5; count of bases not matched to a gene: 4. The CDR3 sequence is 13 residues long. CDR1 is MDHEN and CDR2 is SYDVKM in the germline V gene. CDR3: CASQGQGYQPQHF. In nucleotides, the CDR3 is TGTGCCAGCCAGGGACAGGGTTATCAGCCCCAGCATTTT.

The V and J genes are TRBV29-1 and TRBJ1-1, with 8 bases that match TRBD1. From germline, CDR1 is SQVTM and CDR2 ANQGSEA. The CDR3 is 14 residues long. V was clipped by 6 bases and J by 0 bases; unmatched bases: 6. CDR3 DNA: TGCAGCGTCTCCCGACAGGGGATGAACACTGAAGCTTTCTTT. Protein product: CSVSRQGMNTEAFF.

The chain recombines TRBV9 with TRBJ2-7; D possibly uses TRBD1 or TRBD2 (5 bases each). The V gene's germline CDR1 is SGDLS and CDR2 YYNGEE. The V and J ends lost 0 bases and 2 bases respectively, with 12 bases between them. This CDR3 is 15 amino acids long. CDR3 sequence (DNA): TGTGCCAGCAGCGTAGGAGAGGGGTCCCCCTACGAGCAGTACTTC. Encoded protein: CASSVGEGSPYEQYF.

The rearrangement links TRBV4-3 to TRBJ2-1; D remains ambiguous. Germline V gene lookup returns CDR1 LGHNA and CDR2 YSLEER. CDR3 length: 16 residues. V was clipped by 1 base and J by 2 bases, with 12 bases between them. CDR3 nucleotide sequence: TGCGCCAGCAGCCAAGGGGTAACCAGCGCCTACAATGAGCAGTTCTTC. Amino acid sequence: CASSQGVTSAYNEQFF.

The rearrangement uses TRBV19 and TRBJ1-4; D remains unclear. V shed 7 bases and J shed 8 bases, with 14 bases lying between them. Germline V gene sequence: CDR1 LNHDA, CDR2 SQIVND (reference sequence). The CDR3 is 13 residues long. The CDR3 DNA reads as TGTGCCAGTACCGGACTAGCCGGGGAAAAACTGTTTTTT. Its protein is CASTGLAGEKLFF.

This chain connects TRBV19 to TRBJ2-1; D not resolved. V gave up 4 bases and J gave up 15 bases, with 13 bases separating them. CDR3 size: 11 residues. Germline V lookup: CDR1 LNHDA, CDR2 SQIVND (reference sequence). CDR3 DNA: TGTGCCAGTAGTAGCGCCAGCGCAACGTTCTTC. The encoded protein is CASSSASATFF.